Listed below are T cell receptor beta chains from one sample, sequenced in a study of blood T cells in healthy people across ages. Via MiXCR, TCRdb re-called the 5' RACE reads, giving one row per CDR3 protein. The table shows over 1,200,000 distinct CDR3 sequences, with 55% to 75% occurring only once. The sequencing sample was made of blood. The receptors come from a man between 18 and 35 years old in good health. The CDR3 runs from the conserved cysteine through the conserved F or W. The order of the fields is D gene, J gene, clone size, V gene, CDR3 protein, CDR3 DNA. A D gene is named only where the DNA matches it firmly. Size tells how often a clone was seen (once, few, many) or the class of an expanded clone, and some rows leave it out.

>TRBD1|TRBJ2-3|once|TRBV4-1
CTSSQVGTGDGTQYF
TGCACCAGCAGCCAAGTTGGGACAGGGGACGGTACGCAGTATTTT
>TRBD1|TRBJ1-2|-|TRBV4-1
CASSQPTGDHGYTF
TGCGCCAGCAGCCAGCCGACAGGGGACCATGGCTACACCTTC
>-|TRBJ1-2|-|TRBV27
CASSTYRDKGYGYTF
TGTGCCAGCAGTACCTACCGGGACAAGGGCTATGGCTACACCTTC
>-|TRBJ2-5|-|TRBV9
CASSLRGDASARGRETQYF
TGTGCCAGCAGCCTGAGAGGTGACGCTAGCGCCAGAGGGCGAGAGACCCAGTACTTC
>TRBD1|TRBJ2-5|-|TRBV28
CASSFFGQGRETQYF
TGTGCCAGCAGCTTCTTCGGACAGGGGAGGGAGACCCAGTACTTC
>-|TRBJ1-6|-|TRBV5-6
CASSGGNSPLHF
TGTGCCAGCAGTGGTGGTAATTCACCCCTCCACTTT
>TRBD1|TRBJ2-1|-|TRBV6-5
CASSPWDRGLGEQFF
TGTGCCAGCAGTCCCTGGGACAGGGGGCTTGGTGAGCAGTTCTTC
>-|TRBJ2-3|few|TRBV24-1
CATSELEDTQYF
TGTGCCACCAGTGAACTGGAAGATACGCAGTATTTT
>-|TRBJ1-6|-|TRBV11-1
CASSFESRDSPLHF
TGTGCCAGCAGCTTCGAAAGTCGGGATTCACCCCTCCACTTT
>TRBD2|TRBJ2-1|-|TRBV4-1
CASSPMRGTEQFF
TGCGCCAGCAGCCCAATGCGGGGGACCGAGCAGTTCTTC
>-|TRBJ1-5|once|TRBV20-1
CSATLGGQVNNRPQHF
TGCAGTGCCACTCTGGGCGGGCAGGTCAACAATCGGCCCCAGCATTTT
>TRBD1|TRBJ1-5|once|TRBV10-3
CAISDPRTGGASQHF
TGTGCCATCAGTGACCCCCGGACAGGGGGCGCGTCCCAGCATTTT
>-|TRBJ2-6|once|TRBV29-1
CNVRSSGANALTF
TGCAACGTTCGCAGCTCTGGGGCCAACGCCCTGACTTTC
>TRBD1|TRBJ1-2|-|TRBV5-5
CASSRARDRGYGYTF
TGTGCCAGCAGCCGGGCCCGGGACAGAGGCTATGGCTACACCTTC
>-|TRBJ2-1|many|TRBV11-2
CASSRAVSSYNEQFF
TGTGCCAGCAGCCGAGCGGTAAGCTCCTACAATGAGCAGTTCTTC
>-|TRBJ2-7|few|TRBV29-1
CSAIPRSSYEQYF
TGCAGCGCTATTCCCAGGAGTTCCTACGAGCAGTACTTC
>-|TRBJ2-7|-|TRBV20-1
CSARDRGQDEQYF
TGCAGTGCTAGAGACCGGGGGCAGGACGAGCAGTACTTC
>-|TRBJ1-2|-|TRBV15
CATSQRRDHYGYTF
TGTGCCACCAGTCAACGGAGGGACCACTATGGCTACACCTTC
>-|TRBJ1-4|once|TRBV4-2
CASSQDQNEKLFF
TGTGCCAGCAGCCAAGACCAAAATGAAAAACTGTTTTTT
>TRBD2|TRBJ2-3|-|TRBV7-9
CASSLVSSGKFTDTQYF
TGTGCCAGCAGCTTAGTCTCTAGCGGGAAATTTACAGATACGCAGTATTTT
>-|TRBJ2-1|-|TRBV20-1
CSARGGTPDTMMQFF
TGCAGTGCTAGAGGGGGGACCCCTGATACAATGATGCAGTTCTTC
>-|TRBJ2-1|-|TRBV15
CATSRVTGVAEEQFF
TGTGCCACCAGCAGAGTAACAGGAGTGGCTGAAGAGCAGTTCTTC
>TRBD1|TRBJ2-5|-|TRBV12-3/TRBV12-4
CASSPGQVETQYF
TGTGCCAGCAGTCCGGGACAGGTAGAGACCCAGTACTTC
>-|TRBJ1-2|-|TRBV6-1
CASSEYPGGYTF
TGTGCCAGCAGTGAATATCCAGGTGGCTACACCTTC
>-|TRBJ1-3|-|TRBV6-5
CASSYSILGSSGNTIYF
TGTGCCAGCAGTTACTCGATTCTGGGGAGCTCTGGAAACACCATATATTTT
>TRBD2|TRBJ2-7|many|TRBV10-3
CAISDGIAGSYEQYF
TGTGCCATCAGTGACGGGATAGCGGGGTCCTACGAGCAGTACTTC
>TRBD2|TRBJ2-7|-|TRBV20-1
CSANPLLAGGTYEQYF
TGCAGTGCTAACCCCCTACTAGCGGGAGGGACCTACGAGCAGTACTTC
>-|TRBJ2-1|-|TRBV29-1
CSAISRGRNEQFF
TGCAGCGCCATATCCAGGGGAAGGAATGAGCAGTTCTTC
>-|TRBJ1-2|-|TRBV10-3
CAIGQGGDYTF
TGTGCCATCGGGCAGGGAGGGGACTACACCTTC
>-|TRBJ1-1|few|TRBV20-1
CSAGPRVGTAMNTEAFF
TGCAGTGCTGGACCCCGGGTGGGGACGGCCATGAACACTGAAGCTTTCTTT
>-|TRBJ2-4|few|TRBV12-3/TRBV12-4
CASSLLGVAKNIQYF
TGTGCCAGCAGTTTATTAGGGGTAGCCAAAAACATTCAGTACTTC
>-|TRBJ2-1|-|TRBV11-2
CASSSEGTTYNEQFF
TGTGCCAGCAGCTCCGAGGGGACAACTTACAATGAGCAGTTCTTC
>-|TRBJ1-1|-|TRBV29-1
CSVERLHEIFEAFF
TGCAGCGTTGAAAGGTTGCATGAAATATTTGAAGCTTTCTTT
>-|TRBJ1-1|once|TRBV7-2
CASSLRSGAEAFF
TGTGCCAGCAGCCTTAGAAGCGGGGCTGAAGCTTTCTTT
>TRBD1|TRBJ1-2|many|TRBV6-4
CASTLSGDSSYGYTF
TGTGCCAGCACCCTCTCGGGGGACAGTTCCTATGGCTACACCTTC
>-|TRBJ2-3|few|TRBV29-1
CSVGGGQTVYEQYF
TGCAGCGTTGGGGGTGGACAGACTGTTTATGAGCAGTATTTT
>TRBD2|TRBJ2-7|-|TRBV20-1
CSARPLAGAIYEQYF
TGCAGTGCCCGTCCACTAGCGGGAGCGATCTACGAGCAGTACTTC
>-|TRBJ2-3|-|TRBV27
CASSKETGMTDTQYF
TGTGCCAGCAGTAAAGAAACAGGGATGACAGATACGCAGTATTTT
>-|TRBJ1-2|once|TRBV2
CASWDAYGYTF
TGTGCCAGCTGGGACGCCTATGGCTACACCTTC